This paragraph reports one TCR beta chain. Its antigen remains undetermined. No per-base quality is available; no much larger clone lies one base away. In light of the paper, this sample's time point label describes: baseline before first vaccination. Samples from vaccinated people were obtained from the UK trials COV001 and COV002, which included a single-blind randomized controlled phase 2/3 trial of AZD1222 (ChAdOx1 nCoV-19) in healthy adults. For TCRbeta chain sequencing, PBMC samples were collected from trial participants at day 0 and at day 28 after the second dose. V and J lose 5 bases and 0 bases, and a span of 14 bases separates them. The CDR1 and CDR2 encoded by the germline V gene are SGHNT and YENEEA. From cysteine to phenylalanine, the CDR3 is 15 amino acids long. The kept DNA is CDR3 alone, 45 bases in frame from the first base. The CDR3 regions of human TCRbeta chains were analyzed by immunosequencing. The source study handled its data this way. TCRs in the repertoires were compared against a reference library of SARS-CoV-2-specific TCRs that had been generated with the MIRA antigen-specificity platform. Breadth was defined as the fraction of unique TCRs that were SARS-CoV-2-associated, and depth was defined as the fraction of total T cells that were SARS-CoV-2-associated. Using the MIRA data, each spike-specific TCR was mapped to the spike region that the TCR reacts to and placed in a CD4 or CD8 class. Log10-transformed breadth and depth values were compared by one-way ANOVA with Sidak's multiple comparisons tests. What TCRdb holds here is the immuneACCESS table cut down to in-frame rearrangements. Part of the clones is not present; checked against another copy, under half of the missing clones reflect an unresolved V gene, and the others are unexplained. V and J calls and clone size come straight from that table; D and trimming were deduced from the DNA. This sample comprises tens of thousands of clones, about 88% of them detected only once. The leading ten clones occupy under 25% of the sample.

This sample stems from a study of T cell responses to AZD1222 COVID-19 vaccine (dated by TCRdb to the early 2020s). The study in broad terms: AZD1222 recipients with second doses at about 4 weeks or about 12 weeks were pooled, because spike-specific TCR depth and breadth did not differ between schedules. A total of under 250 trial participants underwent TCR sequencing, of whom 207 had received two doses of AZD1222 and some 25 had received two doses of the MenACWY control vaccine. Trial participants were enrolled by age into 18-55, 56-69 and 70-plus year subgroups, with roughly 150, 30 and 60 TCR-sequenced participants respectively.

Beyond this particular receptor, the publication reports: In the small 56-69-year group, the increase in depth fell short of significance, most likely because of low power. Participants were mostly white British, with more females than males. The authors suggested clonal diversity may have been underestimated. A significant rise in spike-specific TCR breadth and depth was observed after two AZD1222 doses relative to day 0 and relative to MenACWY recipients. Conclusions about previously exposed vaccinees are limited, since just five to seven AZD1222 recipients were seropositive for SARS-CoV-2 at baseline. Because no samples from the day 14 peak response were available, repertoires could be characterized only after the peak T cell response. Reportedly, almost half of the unique spike-specific TCRs recognized epitopes lying outside the regions that are mutated in the B.1.351 and B.1.1.7 variants. The whole spike protein was spanned by vaccine-associated CD4 TCRs, and dominant responses were seen in regions 160-218 and 743-854.

The receptor chain draws on TRBV11-3 and TRBJ2-7; a confident D gene designation cannot be given. This TCR was sampled from an adult in good health. The material sequenced was peripheral blood, taken on day 0 of AZD1222 vaccination. This receptor carries the CDR3 CASSLNSDRSYEQYF. The nucleotide sequence reads as follows: TGTGCCAGCAGCCTAAACAGCGACCGCTCCTACGAGCAGTACTTC.